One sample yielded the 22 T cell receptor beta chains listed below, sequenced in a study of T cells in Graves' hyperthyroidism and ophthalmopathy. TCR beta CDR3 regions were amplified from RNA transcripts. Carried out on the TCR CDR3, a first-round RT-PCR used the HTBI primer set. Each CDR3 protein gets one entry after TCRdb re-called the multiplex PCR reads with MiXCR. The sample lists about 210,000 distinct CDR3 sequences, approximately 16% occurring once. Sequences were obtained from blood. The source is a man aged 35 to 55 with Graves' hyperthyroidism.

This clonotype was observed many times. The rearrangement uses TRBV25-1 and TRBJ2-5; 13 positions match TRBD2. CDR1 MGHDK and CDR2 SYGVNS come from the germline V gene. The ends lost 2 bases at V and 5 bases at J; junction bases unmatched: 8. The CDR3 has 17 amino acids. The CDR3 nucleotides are TGTGCCAGCAGTGAAGGTTGGACTAGCGGGGGTGTGGAGACCCAGTACTTC. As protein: CASSEGWTSGGVETQYF.

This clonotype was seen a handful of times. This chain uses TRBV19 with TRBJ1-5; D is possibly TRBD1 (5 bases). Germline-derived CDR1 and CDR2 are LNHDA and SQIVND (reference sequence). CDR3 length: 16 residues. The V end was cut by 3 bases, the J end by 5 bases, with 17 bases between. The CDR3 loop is CASSIDTGRVDQPQHF. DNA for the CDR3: TGTGCCAGTAGTATCGACACAGGCAGGGTGGATCAGCCCCAGCATTTT. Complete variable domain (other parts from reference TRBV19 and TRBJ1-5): DGGITQSPKYLFRKEGQNVTLSCEQNLNHDAMYWYRQDPGQGLRLIYYSQIVNDFQKGDIAEGYSVSREKKESFPLTVTSAQKNPTAFYLCASSIDTGRVDQPQHFGDGTRLSIL.

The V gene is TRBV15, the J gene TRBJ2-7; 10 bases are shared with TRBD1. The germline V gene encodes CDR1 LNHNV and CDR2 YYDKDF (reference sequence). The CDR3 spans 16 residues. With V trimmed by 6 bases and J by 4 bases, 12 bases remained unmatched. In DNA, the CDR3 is TGTGCCACCAGGGGAGCAGGCACGGGACAGGGGTACGAGCAGTACTTC. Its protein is CATRGAGTGQGYEQYF.

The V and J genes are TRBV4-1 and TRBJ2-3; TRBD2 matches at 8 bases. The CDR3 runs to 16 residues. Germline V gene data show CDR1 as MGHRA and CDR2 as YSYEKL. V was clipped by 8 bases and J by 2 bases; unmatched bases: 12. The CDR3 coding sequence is TGCGCCAGCGCCCTCCGCGGGGGGACCTCCACAGATACGCAGTATTTT. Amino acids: CASALRGGTSTDTQYF.

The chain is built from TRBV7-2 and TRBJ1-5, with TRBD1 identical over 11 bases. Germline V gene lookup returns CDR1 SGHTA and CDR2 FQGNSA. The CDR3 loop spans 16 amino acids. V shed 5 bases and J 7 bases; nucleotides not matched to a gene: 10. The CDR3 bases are TGTGCCAGCAGCCAAGATCGGACAGGGGGCATCCAGCCCCAGCATTTT. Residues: CASSQDRTGGIQPQHF.

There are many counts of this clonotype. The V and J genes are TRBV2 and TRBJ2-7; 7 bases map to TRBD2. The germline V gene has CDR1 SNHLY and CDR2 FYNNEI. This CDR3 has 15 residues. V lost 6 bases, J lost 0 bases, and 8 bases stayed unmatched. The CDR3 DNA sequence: TGTGCCAGCAGAGGAGGGGCTAGCGGCTCCTACGAGCAGTACTTC. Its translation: CASRGGASGSYEQYF.

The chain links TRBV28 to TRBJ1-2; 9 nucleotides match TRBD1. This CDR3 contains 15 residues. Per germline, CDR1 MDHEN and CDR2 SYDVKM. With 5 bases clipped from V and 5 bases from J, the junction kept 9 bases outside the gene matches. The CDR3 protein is CASSDYRGRRYGYTF. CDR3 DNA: TGTGCCAGCAGTGACTACAGGGGGCGCAGATATGGCTACACCTTC.

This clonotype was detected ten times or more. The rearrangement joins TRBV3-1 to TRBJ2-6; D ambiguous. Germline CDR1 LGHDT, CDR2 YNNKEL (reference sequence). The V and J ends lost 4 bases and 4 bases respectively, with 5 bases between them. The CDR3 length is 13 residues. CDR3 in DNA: TGTGCCAGCAGCCTCCGAGGGGCCAACGTCCTGACTTTC. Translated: CASSLRGANVLTF.

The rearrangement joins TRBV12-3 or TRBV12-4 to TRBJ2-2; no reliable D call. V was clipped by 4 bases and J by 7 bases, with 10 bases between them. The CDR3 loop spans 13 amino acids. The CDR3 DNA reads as TGTGCCAGCAGTTCCCCGACTGGCGGGGAGCTGTTTTTT. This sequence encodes CASSSPTGGELFF.

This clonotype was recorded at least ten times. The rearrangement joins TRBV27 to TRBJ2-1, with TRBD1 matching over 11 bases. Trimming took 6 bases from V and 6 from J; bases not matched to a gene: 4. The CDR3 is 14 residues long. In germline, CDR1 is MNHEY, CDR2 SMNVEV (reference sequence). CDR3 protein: CASRGQGGPNEQFF. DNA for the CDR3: TGTGCCAGCAGGGGACAGGGGGGGCCCAATGAGCAGTTCTTC.

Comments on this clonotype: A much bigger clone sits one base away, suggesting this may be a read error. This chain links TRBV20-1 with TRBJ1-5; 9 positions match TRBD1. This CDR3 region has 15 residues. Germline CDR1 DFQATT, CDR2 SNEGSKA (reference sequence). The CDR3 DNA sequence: TGCAGTGCTACTCCCGGGACAGGGCACAATCAGCCCCAGCGTTTT. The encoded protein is CSATPGTGHNQPQRF.

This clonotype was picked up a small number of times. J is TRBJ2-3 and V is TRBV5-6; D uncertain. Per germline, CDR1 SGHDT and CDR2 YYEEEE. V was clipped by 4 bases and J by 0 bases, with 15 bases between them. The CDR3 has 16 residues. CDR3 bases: TGTGCCAGCAGCGAGAAACGGGCCTACAGCACAGATACGCAGTATTTT. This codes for CASSEKRAYSTDTQYF. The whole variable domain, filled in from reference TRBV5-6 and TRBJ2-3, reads DAGVTQSPTHLIKTRGQQVTLRCSPKSGHDTVSWYQQALGQGPQFIFQYYEEEERQRGNFPDRFSGHQFPNYSSELNVNALLLGDSALYLCASSEKRAYSTDTQYFGPGTRLTVL.

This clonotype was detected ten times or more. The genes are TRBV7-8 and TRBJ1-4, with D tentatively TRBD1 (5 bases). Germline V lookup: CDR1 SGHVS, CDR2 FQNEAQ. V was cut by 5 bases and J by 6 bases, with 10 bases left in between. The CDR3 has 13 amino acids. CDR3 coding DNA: TGTGCCAGCAGCAGGGGTGGCTATGAAAAACTGTTTTTT. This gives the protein CASSRGGYEKLFF.

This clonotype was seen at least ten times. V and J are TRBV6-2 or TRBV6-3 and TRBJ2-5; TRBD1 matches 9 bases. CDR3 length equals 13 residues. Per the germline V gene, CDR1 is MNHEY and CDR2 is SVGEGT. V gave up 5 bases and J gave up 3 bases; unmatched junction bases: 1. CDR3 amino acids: CASSRTGEETQYF. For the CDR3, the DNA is TGTGCCAGCAGTCGGACAGGGGAAGAGACCCAGTACTTC.

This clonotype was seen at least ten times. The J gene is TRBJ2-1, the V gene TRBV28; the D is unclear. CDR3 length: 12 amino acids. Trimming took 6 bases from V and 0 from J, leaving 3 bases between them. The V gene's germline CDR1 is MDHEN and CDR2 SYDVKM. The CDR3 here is CASRPSYNEQFF. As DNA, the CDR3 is TGTGCCAGCAGGCCCTCCTACAATGAGCAGTTCTTC. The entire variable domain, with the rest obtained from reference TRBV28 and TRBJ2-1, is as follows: DVKVTQSSRYLVKRTGEKVFLECVQDMDHENMFWYRQDPGLGLRLIYFSYDVKMKEKGDIPEGYSVSREKKERFSLILESASTNQTSMYLCASRPSYNEQFFGPGTRLTVL.

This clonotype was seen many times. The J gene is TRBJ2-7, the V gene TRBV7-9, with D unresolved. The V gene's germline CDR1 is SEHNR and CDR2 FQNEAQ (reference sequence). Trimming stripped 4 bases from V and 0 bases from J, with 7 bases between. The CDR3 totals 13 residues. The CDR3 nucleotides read TGTGCCAGCAGCTACCCTGGCTCCTACGAGCAGTACTTC. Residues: CASSYPGSYEQYF. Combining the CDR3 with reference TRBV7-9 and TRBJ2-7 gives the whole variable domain DTGVSQNPRHKITKRGQNVTFRCDPISEHNRLYWYRQTLGQGPEFLTYFQNEAQLEKSRLLSDRFSAERPKGSFSTLEIQRTEQGDSAMYLCASSYPGSYEQYFGPGTRLTVT.

The CDR3 nucleotides read TGTGCCAGCAGCCCACAGGGTCTCGGTGCAGATACGCAGTATTTT. Translated: CASSPQGLGADTQYF. This rearrangement joins TRBV14 to TRBJ2-3; perhaps TRBD1 as D (6 bases). V was shortened by 4 bases and J by 4 bases, with 15 bases between the two germline ends. Per the germline V gene, CDR1 is SGHDN and CDR2 is FVKESK. This CDR3 contains 15 residues.

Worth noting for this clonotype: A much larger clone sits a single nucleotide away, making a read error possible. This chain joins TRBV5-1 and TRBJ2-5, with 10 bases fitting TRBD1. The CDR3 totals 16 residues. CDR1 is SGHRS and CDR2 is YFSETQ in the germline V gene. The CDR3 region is CASSIRQGALGETRYF. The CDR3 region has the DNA TGCGCCAGCAGCATACGACAGGGGGCGCTGGGAGAGACCCGGTACTTC.

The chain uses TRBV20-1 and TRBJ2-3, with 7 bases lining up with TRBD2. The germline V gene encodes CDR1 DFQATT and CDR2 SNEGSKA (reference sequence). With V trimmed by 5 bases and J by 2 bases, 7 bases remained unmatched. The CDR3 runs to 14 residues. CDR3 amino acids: CSADSGTTTDTQYF. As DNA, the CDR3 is TGCAGTGCTGATTCCGGGACTACCACAGATACGCAGTATTTT.

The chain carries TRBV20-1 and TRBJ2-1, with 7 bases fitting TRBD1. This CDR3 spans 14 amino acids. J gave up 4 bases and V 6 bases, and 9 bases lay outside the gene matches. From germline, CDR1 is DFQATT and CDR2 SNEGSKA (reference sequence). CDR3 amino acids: CSATTGEGYNEQFF. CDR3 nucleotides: TGCAGTGCCACAACAGGGGAAGGGTACAATGAGCAGTTCTTC.

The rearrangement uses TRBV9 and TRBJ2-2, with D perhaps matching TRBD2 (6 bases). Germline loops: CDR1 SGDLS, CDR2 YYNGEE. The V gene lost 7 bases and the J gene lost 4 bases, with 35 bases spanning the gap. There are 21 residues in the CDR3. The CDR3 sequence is CASSPPAKLAASDFGTGELFF. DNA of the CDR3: TGTGCCAGCTCACCCCCCGCGAAACTAGCTGCATCTGATTTCGGCACCGGGGAGCTGTTTTTT.

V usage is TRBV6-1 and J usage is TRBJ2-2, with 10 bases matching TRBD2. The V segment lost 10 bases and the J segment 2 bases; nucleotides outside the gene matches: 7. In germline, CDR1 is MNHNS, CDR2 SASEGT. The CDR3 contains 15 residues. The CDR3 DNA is TGTGCCACCAGACTAGCGGGCGCCAACACCGGGGAGCTGTTTTTT. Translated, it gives CATRLAGANTGELFF.